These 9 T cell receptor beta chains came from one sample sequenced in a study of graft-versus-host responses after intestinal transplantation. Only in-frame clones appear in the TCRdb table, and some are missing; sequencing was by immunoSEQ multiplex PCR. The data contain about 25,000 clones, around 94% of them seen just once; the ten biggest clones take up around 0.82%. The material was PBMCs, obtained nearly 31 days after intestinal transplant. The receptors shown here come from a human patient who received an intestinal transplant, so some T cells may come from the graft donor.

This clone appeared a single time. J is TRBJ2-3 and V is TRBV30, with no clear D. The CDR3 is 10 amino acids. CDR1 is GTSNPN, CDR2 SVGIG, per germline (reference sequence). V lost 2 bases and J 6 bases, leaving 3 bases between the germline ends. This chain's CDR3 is CAWSTDTQYF. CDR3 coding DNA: TGTGCCTGGAGTACCGATACGCAGTATTTT.

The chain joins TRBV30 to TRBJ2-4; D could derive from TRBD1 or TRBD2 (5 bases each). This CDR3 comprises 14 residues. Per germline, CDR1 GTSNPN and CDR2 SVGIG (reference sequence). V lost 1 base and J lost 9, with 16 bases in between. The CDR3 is CAWSAQGGFSIQYF. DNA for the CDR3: TGTGCCTGGAGTGCCCAGGGCGGGTTTAGCATTCAGTACTTC.

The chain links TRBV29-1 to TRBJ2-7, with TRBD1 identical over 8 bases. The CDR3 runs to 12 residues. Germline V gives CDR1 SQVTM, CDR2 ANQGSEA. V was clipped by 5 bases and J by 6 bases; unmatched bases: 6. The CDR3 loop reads CSVSTGASEQYF. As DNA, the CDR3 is TGCAGCGTTTCGACAGGGGCCTCCGAGCAGTACTTC.

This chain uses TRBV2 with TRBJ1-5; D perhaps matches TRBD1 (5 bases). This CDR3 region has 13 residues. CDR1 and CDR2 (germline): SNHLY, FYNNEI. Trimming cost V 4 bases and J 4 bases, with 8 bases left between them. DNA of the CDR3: TGTGCCAGCAGTGCCAGGGAGAATCAGCCCCAGCATTTT. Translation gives CASSARENQPQHF.

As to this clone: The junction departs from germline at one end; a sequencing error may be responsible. CDR3 loop: CASSLRLSLDQSQHF. The CDR3 nucleotides read TGTGCCAGTAGCCTCAGGCTTTCCCTTGATCAGTCCCAGCATTTT. This chain links TRBV19 with TRBJ1-5; D unresolved. This CDR3 contains 15 residues. Germline V gene sequence: CDR1 LNHDA, CDR2 SQIVND (reference sequence).

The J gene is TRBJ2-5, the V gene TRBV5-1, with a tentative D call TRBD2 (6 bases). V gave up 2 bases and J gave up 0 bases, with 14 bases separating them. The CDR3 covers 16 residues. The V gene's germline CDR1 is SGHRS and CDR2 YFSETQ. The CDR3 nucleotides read TGCGCCAGCAGCTTAGGAGGGACCGTCTACCAAGAGACCCAGTACTTC. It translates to CASSLGGTVYQETQYF.

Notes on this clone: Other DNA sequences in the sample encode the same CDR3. CDR3 sequence reads: CASSLIGTGAGDTQYF. In DNA form, the CDR3 reads TGTGCCAGCAGCCTTATAGGGACAGGGGCTGGAGATACGCAGTATTTT. V usage is TRBV9 and J usage is TRBJ2-3; 10 bases match TRBD1. After removal of 4 bases from V and 5 bases from J, the junction contained 10 bases not matched to a gene. The CDR3 totals 16 residues. Germline V CDR1 and CDR2: SGDLS, YYNGEE.

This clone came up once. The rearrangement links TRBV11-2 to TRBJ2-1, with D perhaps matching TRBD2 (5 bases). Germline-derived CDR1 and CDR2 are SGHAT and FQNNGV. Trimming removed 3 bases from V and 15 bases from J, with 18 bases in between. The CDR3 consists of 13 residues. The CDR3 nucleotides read TGTGCCAGCAGCTTCGGCTTTCGGGGTGTGCGGTTCTTC. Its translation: CASSFGFRGVRFF.

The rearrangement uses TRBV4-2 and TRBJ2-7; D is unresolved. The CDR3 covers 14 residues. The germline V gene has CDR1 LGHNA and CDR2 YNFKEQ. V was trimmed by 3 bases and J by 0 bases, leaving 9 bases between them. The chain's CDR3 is CASSHRPSSYEQYF. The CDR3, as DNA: TGTGCCAGCAGCCACCGACCAAGCTCCTACGAGCAGTACTTC.